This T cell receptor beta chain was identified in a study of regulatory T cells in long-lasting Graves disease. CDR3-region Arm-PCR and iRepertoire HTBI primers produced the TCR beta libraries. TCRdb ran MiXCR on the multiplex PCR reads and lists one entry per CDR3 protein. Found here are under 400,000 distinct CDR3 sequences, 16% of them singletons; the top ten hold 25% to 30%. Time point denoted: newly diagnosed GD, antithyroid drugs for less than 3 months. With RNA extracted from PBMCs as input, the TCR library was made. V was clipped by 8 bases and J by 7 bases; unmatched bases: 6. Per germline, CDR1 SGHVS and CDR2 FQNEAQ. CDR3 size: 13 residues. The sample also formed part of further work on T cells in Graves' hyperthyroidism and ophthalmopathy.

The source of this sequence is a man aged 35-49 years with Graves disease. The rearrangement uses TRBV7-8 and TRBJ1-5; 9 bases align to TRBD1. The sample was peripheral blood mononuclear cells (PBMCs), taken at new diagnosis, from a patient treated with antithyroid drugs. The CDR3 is CASRDRDWQPQHF. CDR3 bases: TGTGCCAGCCGGGACAGGGACTGGCAGCCCCAGCATTTT.